These T cell receptor beta chains were read from a single sample in a study of cytomegalovirus exposure and HLA in healthy donors. Sequenced by immunoSEQ multiplex PCR; TCRdb stores in-frame clones only, minus some. Of 90,000 to 110,000 clones in the sample, 78% were seen once. The source material was PBMCs. Source of these receptors: a male donor in good health and CMV-seronegative. Both conserved end residues are part of each CDR3. D genes are given only for firm matches. Not every row has a clone size; where given, it reads once, few, many or a size class.

abundance	v_gene	j_gene	d_gene	CDR3nt	CDR3aa
-	TRBV5-6	TRBJ2-3	-	TGTGCCAGCAGCTCGACAGATACGCAGTATTTT	CASSSTDTQYF
-	TRBV7-9	TRBJ1-2	-	TGTGCCAGCAGCCAGGAACTGGCCTATGGCTACACCTTC	CASSQELAYGYTF
-	TRBV7-8	TRBJ2-5	-	TGTGCCAGCAGCTTAGTGTCGGGATGGAGGGGCGGAGAGACCCAGTACTTC	CASSLVSGWRGGETQYF
-	TRBV27	TRBJ1-4	-	TGTGCCAGCAGTTTTCGGGGAGGGGAAAAACTGTTTTTT	CASSFRGGEKLFF
-	TRBV29-1	TRBJ1-2	TRBD1	TGCAGCGTTGGGGACAGCTATGGCTACACCTTC	CSVGDSYGYTF
-	TRBV10-3	TRBJ2-2	-	TGTGCCATCAGTGTACAGAGCCCACCCGCCGGGGAGCTGTTTTTT	CAISVQSPPAGELFF
-	TRBV5-1	TRBJ2-7	TRBD2	TGCGCCAGCAGCTGGACTAGCGGCTCCTACGAGCAGTACTTC	CASSWTSGSYEQYF
-	TRBV29-1	TRBJ2-7	TRBD1	TGCAGCGCCCGGACAGGGGATTCCTACGAGCAGTACTTC	CSARTGDSYEQYF
once	TRBV19	TRBJ1-1	-	TGTGCCAGTAGTATTTCAGGAATTGGGACTGAAGCTTTCTTT	CASSISGIGTEAFF
few	TRBV5-4	TRBJ2-7	-	TGTGCCAGCAGCTTGGGGGGGGCAGGGGGAACCTACGAGCAGTACTTC	CASSLGGAGGTYEQYF
-	TRBV14	TRBJ2-7	TRBD2	TGTGCCAGCAGCCAAGGGGCTAGCGGGACCTACGAGCAGTACTTC	CASSQGASGTYEQYF
-	TRBV19	TRBJ2-7	-	TGTGCCAGTAGTATCGGGGTGGGCGGAACCCCCCACGAGCAGTACTTC	CASSIGVGGTPHEQYF
-	TRBV5-1	TRBJ1-1	-	TGCGCCAGCAGCTTGGGTCCAGGGGAAGGCACTAAAGCTTTCTTT	CASSLGPGEGTKAFF
-	TRBV27	TRBJ1-5	TRBD1	TGTGCCAGCACCCGGACAGGGGACGGGAATCAGCCCCAGCATTTT	CASTRTGDGNQPQHF
once	TRBV5-8	TRBJ1-4	-	TGTGCCAGCAGCTTGGAGGGACTGGGAAGTGAAAAACTGTTTTTT	CASSLEGLGSEKLFF
few	TRBV7-9	TRBJ1-3	-	TGTGCCAGCAGCGCCAGGGACTTCACGGTAAACACCATATATTTT	CASSARDFTVNTIYF
once	TRBV19	TRBJ2-3	TRBD1	TGTGCCAGTACCGACAGGGGGTGGCCGGGGGGCACAGATACGCAGTATTTT	CASTDRGWPGGTDTQYF
-	TRBV19	TRBJ2-5	TRBD2	TGTGCCAGTAGCACGGCCAGCGGGAGCCGTAAGACCCAGTACTTC	CASSTASGSRKTQYF
-	TRBV14	TRBJ2-5	-	TGTGCCAGCAGCCAGTCCCTTTCAGGGTCGGAAGAGACCCAGTACTTC	CASSQSLSGSEETQYF
-	TRBV11-2	TRBJ2-7	TRBD2	TGTGCCAGCAGCTGGGGACTAGCGGCCGAGCAGTACTTC	CASSWGLAAEQYF
-	TRBV15	TRBJ1-2	-	TGTGCCACCAGCATTAGAAGCCGTGGCTACACCTTC	CATSIRSRGYTF
-	TRBV5-5	TRBJ2-5	-	TGTGCCAGCAGCCCTTCGGGGGTCGTAGGAGCAGAGACCCAGTACTTC	CASSPSGVVGAETQYF
-	TRBV27	TRBJ1-3	-	TGTGCCAGCAGCCCTCGGGCGGGGCGTTCAGGAAACACCATATATTTT	CASSPRAGRSGNTIYF
-	TRBV11-2	TRBJ2-4	-	TGTGCCAGCAGCTTAGATATGAACATTCAGTACTTC	CASSLDMNIQYF
few	TRBV6-5	TRBJ1-5	-	TGTGCCAGCAGTTTCTACAGGTCCAGTCAGCCCCAGCATTTT	CASSFYRSSQPQHF
-	TRBV11-2	TRBJ2-1	TRBD2	TGTGCCAGCAGCCTGGGAGCGGGACTAAACAATGAGCAGTTCTTC	CASSLGAGLNNEQFF
-	TRBV5-1	TRBJ2-2	TRBD1	TGCGCCAGCAGCCCCCGGACAGGGGACACCGGGGAGCTGTTTTTT	CASSPRTGDTGELFF
-	TRBV5-4	TRBJ1-2	-	TGTGCCAGCAGCTTAATCGGGGTCACACGCTATGGCTACACCTTC	CASSLIGVTRYGYTF
-	TRBV28	TRBJ2-7	TRBD2	TGTGCCAGCAGTTTGACTAGCGACCTATACGAGCAGTACTTC	CASSLTSDLYEQYF
few	TRBV7-2	TRBJ2-1	TRBD2	TGTGCCAGCAGCTTAGCGCTAGGGCGGGAGCCCAATAATGAGCAGTTCTTC	CASSLALGREPNNEQFF
-	TRBV5-1	TRBJ2-3	TRBD1	TGCGCCAGCAGAATGACAGGGAGCACAGATACGCAGTATTTT	CASRMTGSTDTQYF
-	TRBV19	TRBJ1-1	-	TGTGCCAGTAGTCCTCGACAGATTTCTATGAACACTGAAGCTTTCTTT	CASSPRQISMNTEAFF
-	TRBV5-1	TRBJ2-7	TRBD1	TGCGCCAGCAGCCTCGGACAGGGGATGTTTCACGAGCAGTACTTC	CASSLGQGMFHEQYF